The 10 T cell receptor beta chains reported below all come from one sample, sequenced in a study of PD-L1 blockade in urothelial cancer. Described time point: peripheral blood 6 weeks after treatment start. Assay used: immunoSEQ multiplex PCR; TCRdb lists only in-frame clones, some missing. The sample has around 100,000 clones, less than 95% seen once. The sample was PBMCs, taken around atezolizumab (anti-PD-L1) treatment. The receptors here all came from a man in his sixties with urothelial cancer.

This chain links TRBV27 with TRBJ2-7, with D possibly being TRBD1 (6 bases). The germline V gene has CDR1 MNHEY and CDR2 SMNVEV (reference sequence). V was shortened by 8 bases and J by 0 bases, with 17 bases between the two germline ends. The CDR3 totals 15 residues. Written as DNA, the CDR3 is TGTGCCAGCTCCCTCCGGGACACCGGCTCCTACGAGCAGTACTTC. It encodes CASSLRDTGSYEQYF.

A word on this clone: In the same sample, other DNA sequences code for this CDR3. This chain links TRBV27 with TRBJ2-7; 10 bases are a match to TRBD1. The CDR3 covers 12 residues. The V gene's germline CDR1 is MNHEY and CDR2 SMNVEV (reference sequence). J was trimmed by 7 bases and V by 6 bases; bases with no gene match: 3. DNA of the CDR3: TGTGCCAGCAGGACAGGGGGCGGTGAGCAGTACTTC. This translates into CASRTGGGEQYF.

V is TRBV5-1 and J is TRBJ1-1; D gene unclear. Germline V gives CDR1 SGHRS, CDR2 YFSETQ. Between the trimmed V and J ends, which lost 0 bases and 4 bases, there was a span of 7 bases. The CDR3 spans 13 residues. The CDR3 here is CASSLEGGTEAFF. In DNA form, the CDR3 reads TGCGCCAGCAGCTTGGAGGGAGGCACTGAAGCTTTCTTT.

The chain carries TRBV7-9 and TRBJ2-3; 11 bases are a match to TRBD2. Germline CDR1 reads SEHNR; CDR2 reads FQNEAQ (reference sequence). The CDR3 sequence is 15 residues long. V was clipped by 6 bases and J by 4 bases; unmatched bases: 6. CDR3 bases: TGTGCCAGCAGACTAGCGGGGGTCCTTCCAGATACGCAGTATTTT. It encodes CASRLAGVLPDTQYF.

The V gene is TRBV19, the J gene TRBJ2-2; 7 bases line up with TRBD2. This CDR3 is built from 17 residues. Trimming removed 3 bases from V and 4 bases from J; junction bases left unmatched: 11. The germline CDR1 and CDR2 sequences are LNHDA and SQIVND (reference sequence). CDR3 loop: CASSMGEAGISTGELFF. The CDR3 DNA reads as TGTGCCAGTAGTATGGGAGAAGCGGGGATTAGCACCGGGGAGCTGTTTTTT.

There are a few counts of this clone. The chain has TRBV10-3 and TRBJ2-1, with TRBD2 identical over 11 bases. Trimming at V came to 10 bases and at J to 5 bases, leaving 7 bases not matched to a gene. This CDR3 is 14 amino acids long. Germline V gives CDR1 ENHRY, CDR2 SYGVKD. The CDR3 DNA sequence: TGTGCCACCGAACCGGGACTAGCGGACAATGAGCAGTTCTTC. It codes for CATEPGLADNEQFF.

The genes are TRBV15 and TRBJ2-3, with 11 bases that match TRBD2. Germline values: CDR1 LNHNV, CDR2 YYDKDF (reference sequence). The length of the CDR3 is 18 residues. With V trimmed by 0 bases and J by 3 bases, 8 bases remained unmatched. CDR3 bases: TGTGCCACCAGCAGAGAGGGACTAGCGGACCTGAGTACAGATACGCAGTATTTT. Its translation is CATSREGLADLSTDTQYF.

This CDR3 reads CASSARPGQPDYGYTF. The CDR3 nucleotides read TGTGCCAGTAGTGCAAGACCGGGACAGCCAGACTATGGCTACACCTTC. The V call is TRBV19, the J call TRBJ1-2; 7 nucleotides agree with TRBD1. The CDR3 is made up of 16 amino acids. V shed 5 bases, J shed 3 bases, and the junction held 12 bases outside the gene matches. Germline V gives CDR1 LNHDA, CDR2 SQIVND (reference sequence).

This chain uses TRBV4-1 with TRBJ2-1, with 14 nucleotides matching TRBD2. Looked up from germline, CDR1 is MGHRA and CDR2 is YSYEKL. V lost 4 bases and J lost 6; bases outside the gene matches: 2. The CDR3 has 15 residues. The CDR3 DNA follows: TGCGCCAGCAGCCCGGGACTAGCGGGGGCCAATGAGCAGTTCTTC. The encoded protein is CASSPGLAGANEQFF.

V is TRBV6-4 and J is TRBJ1-2, with D tentatively TRBD1 (6 bases). The CDR3 covers 18 residues. Germline loops: CDR1 MRHNA, CDR2 SNTAGT. V was cut by 1 base and J by 8 bases, with 26 bases left in between. In nucleotides, the CDR3 is TGTGCCAGCAGTGACTTTAGACAGGTCGGCGAGGTCGGTCTCGGCTACACCTTC. Protein: CASSDFRQVGEVGLGYTF.